What follows is one T cell receptor beta chain and its context. Its antigen is not yet known. Per-base quality was not reported, and no clone a single base away is much larger than it. The Quick-DNA Microprep Kit was used to extract genomic DNA from the sorted cells. Amplification of TCRbeta DNA was done with the immunoSEQ hsTCRbeta kit, following the protocol from the manufacturer. An Illumina MiSeq instrument was used to sequence the TCRbeta libraries. On the study's bioinformatics: Following removal of out-of-frame sequences, some 2,200,000 distinct TCRbeta sequences were retained, with an average of around 70,000 per individual. Each individual was scored by the count of 150 to 200 previously reported CMV-associated TCRbeta sequences and the total productive distinct TCRbeta count. A beta-binomial model was reimplemented in Python, and scikit-learn random forests with default parameters were trained on data from the US cohort. Classifier performance on the Belgian cohort was reported as the median AUC with percentile confidence intervals calculated over 10,000 bootstrap iterations. TCRdb stores this immuneACCESS table with in-frame sequences only. Part of the clones is absent; in the studies checked, under half of the shortfall reflects unresolved V genes, and no reason is known for the rest. V and J calls and clone size follow that table, whereas D and trimming were derived from the DNA. For this sample the table gives 50,000 to 75,000 clones, of which roughly 80% were detected only once. The top ten hold 0.85% to 0.95% of the sample.

This entry is derived from a study of memory CD4+ T cells and cytomegalovirus serostatus (dated by TCRdb to the late 2010s). In the study overall: The roughly 33 healthy Belgian adults in the cohort included 9 who were CMV seropositive and around 25 who were CMV seronegative. To replicate a published TCR-based CMV serostatus classifier, the researchers sequenced the CD4+ memory TCRbeta repertoires of a Belgian cohort whose cytomegalovirus serostatus was known. Overall study results and their limits: Of fewer than 200 previously reported CMV-associated TCRbeta sequences, about 68 appeared in the CD4+ memory repertoires, each in one to five individuals. The original-framework classifier achieved a median bootstrapped AUC of about 0.94 with a 95% CI of 0.76-1.00 on the Belgian cohort. Results were interpreted as suggesting that the CMV-associated TCR signature is largely present in the CD4+ memory repertoire. Only CD4+CD45RO+ memory cells were sequenced, unlike the original study, which covered naive and memory CD4+ and CD8+ populations. For CMV serostatus prediction, a median bootstrapped AUC of about 0.96 was reached with the original framework, and a median bootstrapped AUC of 0.91 was reached with a US-trained random forest.

A FACSAria II was used to sort memory CD4+ T cells, defined as single viable CD3+CD4+CD8-CD45RO+ cells. CMV serostatus was determined with a Roche Elecsys assay detecting serum IgG against CMV pp150, pp28, p38 and p52. After the samples were thawed, total CD4+ T cells were enriched through positive selection using CD4 magnetic microbeads. The samples came from a different study that was designed specifically to examine the CD4+ T cell memory repertoire. Following standard operating procedures, peripheral blood mononuclear cells were isolated and cryopreserved, while serum was kept at -80 degrees C. Staining used CD3-PerCP (BW264/56), CD4-APC (RPA-T4), CD45RO-PE (UCHT1) and CD8-Pacific Orange (3B5) antibodies, with Sytox blue excluding non-viable cells. CDR1 is given as MNHEY and CDR2 as SMNVEV, both from the germline V gene (reference sequence). The CDR3, from cysteine to phenylalanine, totals 14 residues. Only CDR3 DNA remains: 42 bases, in frame from the first base. V is clipped by 4 bases and J by 7 bases, and the sequence between their germline boundaries is 14 bases long.

This receptor was identified in an adult in good health and CMV-seronegative. The sequenced sample was memory CD4+ T cells from blood. The sequence links TRBV27 to TRBJ2-1, with the D segment identity uncertain. The DNA is TGTGCCAGCAGTTCCAACAACGTCTGGAATGAGCAGTTCTTC. Translated, it gives CASSSNNVWNEQFF.